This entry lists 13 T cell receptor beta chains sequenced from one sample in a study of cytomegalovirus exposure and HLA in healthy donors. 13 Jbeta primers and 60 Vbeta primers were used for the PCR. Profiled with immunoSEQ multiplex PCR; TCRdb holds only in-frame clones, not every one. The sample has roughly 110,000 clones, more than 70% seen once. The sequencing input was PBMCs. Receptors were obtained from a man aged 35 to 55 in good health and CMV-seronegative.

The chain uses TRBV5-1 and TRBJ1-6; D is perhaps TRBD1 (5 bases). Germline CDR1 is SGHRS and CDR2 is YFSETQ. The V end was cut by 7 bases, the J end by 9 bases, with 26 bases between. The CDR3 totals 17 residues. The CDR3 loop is CASQRTTQAPIGSPLHF. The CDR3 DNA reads TGCGCCAGCCAGAGGACAACCCAGGCACCCATCGGTTCACCCCTCCACTTT. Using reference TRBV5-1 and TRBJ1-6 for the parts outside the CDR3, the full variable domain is KAGVTQTPRYLIKTRGQQVTLSCSPISGHRSVSWYQQTPGQGLQFLFEYFSETQRNKGNFPGRFSGRQFSNSRSEMNVSTLELGDSALYLCASQRTTQAPIGSPLHFGNGTRLTVT.

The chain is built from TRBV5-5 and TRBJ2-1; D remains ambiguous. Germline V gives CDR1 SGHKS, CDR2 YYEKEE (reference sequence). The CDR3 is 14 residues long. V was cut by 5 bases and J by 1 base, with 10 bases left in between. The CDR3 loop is CASSLSQSYNEQFF. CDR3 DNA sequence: TGTGCCAGCAGTTTATCTCAGTCCTACAATGAGCAGTTCTTC.

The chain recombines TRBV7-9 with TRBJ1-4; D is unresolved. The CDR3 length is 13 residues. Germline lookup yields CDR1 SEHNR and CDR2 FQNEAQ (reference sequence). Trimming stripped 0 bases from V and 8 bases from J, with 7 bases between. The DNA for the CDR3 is TGTGCCAGCAGCTTAGCGCTAAGAGAAAAACTGTTTTTT. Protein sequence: CASSLALREKLFF.

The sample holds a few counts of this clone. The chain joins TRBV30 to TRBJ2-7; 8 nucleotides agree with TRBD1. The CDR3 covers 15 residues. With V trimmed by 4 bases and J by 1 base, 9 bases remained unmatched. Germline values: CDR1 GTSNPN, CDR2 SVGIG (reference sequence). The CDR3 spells CAWTLDRGLSYEQYF. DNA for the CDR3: TGTGCCTGGACCCTTGACAGGGGTCTTTCCTACGAGCAGTACTTC.

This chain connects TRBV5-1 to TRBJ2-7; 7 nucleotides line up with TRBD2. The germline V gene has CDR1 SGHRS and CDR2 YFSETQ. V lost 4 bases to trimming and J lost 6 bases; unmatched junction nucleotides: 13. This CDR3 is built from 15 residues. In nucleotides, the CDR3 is TGCGCCAGCAGCAGGCAATGGGAGGGGTCGGCCGAGCAGTACTTC. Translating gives CASSRQWEGSAEQYF.

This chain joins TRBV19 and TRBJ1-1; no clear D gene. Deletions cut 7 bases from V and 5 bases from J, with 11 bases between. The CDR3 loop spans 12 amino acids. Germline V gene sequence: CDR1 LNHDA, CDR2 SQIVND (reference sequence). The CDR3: CASNSRYTEAFF. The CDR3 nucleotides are TGTGCCAGTAACTCCCGATATACTGAAGCTTTCTTT.

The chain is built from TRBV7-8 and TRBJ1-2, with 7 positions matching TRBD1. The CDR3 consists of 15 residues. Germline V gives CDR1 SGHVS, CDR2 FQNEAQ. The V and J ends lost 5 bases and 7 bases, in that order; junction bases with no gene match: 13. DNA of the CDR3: TGTGCCAGCAGCGCCCGACAGGGAGCAACGGGTGGCTACACCTTC. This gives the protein CASSARQGATGGYTF. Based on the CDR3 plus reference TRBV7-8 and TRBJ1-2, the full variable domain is GAGVSQSPRYKVAKRGQDVALRCDPISGHVSLFWYQQALGQGPEFLTYFQNEAQLDKSGLPSDRFFAERPEGSVSTLKIQRTQQEDSAVYLCASSARQGATGGYTFGSGTRLTVV.

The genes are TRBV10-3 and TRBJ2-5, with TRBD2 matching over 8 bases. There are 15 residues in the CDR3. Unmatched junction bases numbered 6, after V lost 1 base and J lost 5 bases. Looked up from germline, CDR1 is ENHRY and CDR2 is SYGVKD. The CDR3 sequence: CAISEFGGGPETQYF. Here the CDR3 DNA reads TGTGCCATCAGTGAGTTCGGGGGGGGGCCGGAGACCCAGTACTTC.

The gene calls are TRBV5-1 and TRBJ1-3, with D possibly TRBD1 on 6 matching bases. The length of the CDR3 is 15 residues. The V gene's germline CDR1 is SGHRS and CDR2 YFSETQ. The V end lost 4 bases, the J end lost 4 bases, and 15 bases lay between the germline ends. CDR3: CASSDNQGYGNTIYF. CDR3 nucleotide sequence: TGCGCCAGCAGCGACAACCAGGGGTACGGAAACACCATATATTTT.

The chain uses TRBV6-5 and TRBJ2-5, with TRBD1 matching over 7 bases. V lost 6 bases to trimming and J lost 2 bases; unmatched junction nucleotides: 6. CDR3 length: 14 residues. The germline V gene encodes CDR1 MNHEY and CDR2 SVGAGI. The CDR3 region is CASSRDSLQETQYF. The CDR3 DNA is TGTGCCAGCAGCCGGGACAGCCTGCAAGAGACCCAGTACTTC.

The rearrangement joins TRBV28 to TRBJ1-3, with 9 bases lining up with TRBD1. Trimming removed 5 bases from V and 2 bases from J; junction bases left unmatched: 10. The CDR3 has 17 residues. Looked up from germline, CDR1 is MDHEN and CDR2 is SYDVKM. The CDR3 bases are TGTGCCAGCAGTCCCGCCGGGACAGGGCGGCCTGGAAACACCATATATTTT. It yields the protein CASSPAGTGRPGNTIYF.

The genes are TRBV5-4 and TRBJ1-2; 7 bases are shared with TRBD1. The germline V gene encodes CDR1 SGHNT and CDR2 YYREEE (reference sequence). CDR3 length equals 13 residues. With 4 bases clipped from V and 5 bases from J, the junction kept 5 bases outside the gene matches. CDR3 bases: TGTGCCAGCAGCAACGCAGGGGGGTATGGCTACACCTTC. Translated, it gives CASSNAGGYGYTF.

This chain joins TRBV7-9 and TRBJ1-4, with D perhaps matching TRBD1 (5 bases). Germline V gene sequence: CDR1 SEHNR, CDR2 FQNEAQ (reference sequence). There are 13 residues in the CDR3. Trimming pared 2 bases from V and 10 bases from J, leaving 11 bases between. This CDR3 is CASSLSTGGKLFF. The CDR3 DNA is TGTGCCAGCAGCTTATCCACCGGGGGAAAACTGTTTTTT.